The rows below give T cell receptor beta chains drawn from one sample of a study of blood T cell repertoires in COVID-19. Method: immunoSEQ multiplex PCR; TCRdb's copy keeps in-frame clones and lacks some. The sample has 140,000 to 150,000 clones, more than 80% seen once. The specimen was peripheral blood. The receptors were gathered from a human donor in a cohort sampled during active COVID-19. CDR3s leave out the opening cysteine and the closing phenylalanine or tryptophan.

CDR3aa | j_gene | v_gene
SAGPPGGEQY | TRBJ2-7 | TRBV29-1
ASSHTGTSGGSYEQY | TRBJ2-7 | TRBV6-6
ASSKVGGDGYGYT | TRBJ1-2 | TRBV9
ASSSSGRANSDTQY | TRBJ2-3 | TRBV5-1
ASSSTTGVNTEAF | TRBJ1-1 | TRBV5-1
ASSSQMTGVRAQH | TRBJ1-5 | TRBV2
ASSLTGTVYGYT | TRBJ1-2 | TRBV27
ASMRGTNTGELF | TRBJ2-2 | TRBV2
ASSVVKPGGLYNSPLH | TRBJ1-6 | TRBV9
ASSLDRSRGRPGQY | TRBJ2-5 | TRBV7-9
ATSKGLNTEAF | TRBJ1-1 | TRBV15
ASSPGQEGRQPQH | TRBJ1-5 | TRBV6-5
AINTGGEETQY | TRBJ2-5 | TRBV10-3
ASRRSRGDRYNEQF | TRBJ2-1 | TRBV2
ASSHLTGAGGYT | TRBJ1-2 | TRBV14
ASSLAQETQY | TRBJ2-5 | TRBV5-4
SETGQSGETQY | TRBJ2-5 | TRBV29-1
ASSSGGKGDTQY | TRBJ2-3 | TRBV5-1
ASSQVSEPGLSSYNEQF | TRBJ2-1 | TRBV4-1
ASSQATGMGSPLH | TRBJ1-6 | TRBV3-1/TRBV3-2
ASSQGDRGYEQY | TRBJ2-7 | TRBV3-1/TRBV3-2
ASSFQDRGDTQY | TRBJ2-3 | TRBV28
SFAGNYGYT | TRBJ1-2 | TRBV20-1
ASSARGGAGELF | TRBJ2-2 | TRBV7-3
ASSGVAGAITDTQY | TRBJ2-3 | TRBV9
AISIGQDTDTQY | TRBJ2-3 | TRBV10-3
ASRTGHGGYT | TRBJ1-2 | TRBV12-3/TRBV12-4
ASSQDNRGGKLF | TRBJ1-4 | TRBV3-1/TRBV3-2
ASSQTGPYEKLF | TRBJ1-4 | TRBV28
ASSQEGQGLDTQY | TRBJ2-3 | TRBV3-1/TRBV3-2
ASSFGSTVNNEQF | TRBJ2-1 | TRBV27
ASSITLTGFTTYGYT | TRBJ1-2 | TRBV19
ASSLGGLAGYGYT | TRBJ1-2 | TRBV3-1/TRBV3-2
ASSSDTTGWYGYT | TRBJ1-2 | TRBV27
ASSGDRANTEAF | TRBJ1-1 | TRBV11-1
ASSQVPSGGAGNEQF | TRBJ2-1 | TRBV4-1
ASSLAGRGGEQF | TRBJ2-1 | TRBV5-6
ASSFTEAGEKLF | TRBJ1-4 | TRBV27
ASSTFGLADYNEQF | TRBJ2-1 | TRBV9
ASSQDPRTGNYNEQF | TRBJ2-1 | TRBV3-1/TRBV3-2
ASSYSGGRTEAF | TRBJ1-1 | TRBV6-5
ASSQEGFPPPDTQY | TRBJ2-3 | TRBV4-1
ASSSMDRGYGYT | TRBJ1-2 | TRBV25-1
ASSTGEAWGYT | TRBJ1-2 | TRBV19
ASSRGRASGSSDEQF | TRBJ2-1 | TRBV5-1
ASKGTGRYGYT | TRBJ1-2 | TRBV28
ASSSTGDSNQPQH | TRBJ1-5 | TRBV5-1
ASRTDIETQY | TRBJ2-5 | TRBV6-5
ASTLRGTGDSPLH | TRBJ1-6 | TRBV19